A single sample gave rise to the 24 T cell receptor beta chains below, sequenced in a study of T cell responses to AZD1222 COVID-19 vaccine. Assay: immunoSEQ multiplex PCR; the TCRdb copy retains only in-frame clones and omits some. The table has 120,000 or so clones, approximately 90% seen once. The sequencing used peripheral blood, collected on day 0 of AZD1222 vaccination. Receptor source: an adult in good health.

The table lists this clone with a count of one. CDR3 sequence (DNA): TGTGCCAGCAGTCTGGAGCGGGGGGGCACAGATACGCAGTATTTT. Translation gives CASSLERGGTDTQYF. The chain has TRBV28 and TRBJ2-3, with 9 bases aligning to TRBD2. CDR1 and CDR2 (germline): MDHEN, SYDVKM. J lost 1 base, V lost 5 bases, and 4 bases had no gene match. CDR3 length: 15 amino acids.

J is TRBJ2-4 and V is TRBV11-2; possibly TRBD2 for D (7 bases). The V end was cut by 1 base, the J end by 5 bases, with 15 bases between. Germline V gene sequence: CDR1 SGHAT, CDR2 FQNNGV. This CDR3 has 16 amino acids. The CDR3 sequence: CASSLAGGDSQNIQYF. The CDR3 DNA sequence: TGTGCCAGCAGCTTAGCGGGGGGCGACAGCCAAAACATTCAGTACTTC.

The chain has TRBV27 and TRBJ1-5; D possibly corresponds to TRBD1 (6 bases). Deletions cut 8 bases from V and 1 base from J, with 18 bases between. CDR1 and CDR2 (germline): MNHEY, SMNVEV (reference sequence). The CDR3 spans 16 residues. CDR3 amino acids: CASRMGGFLSNQPQHF. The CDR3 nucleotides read TGTGCCAGCCGAATGGGGGGCTTTTTGAGCAATCAGCCCCAGCATTTT.

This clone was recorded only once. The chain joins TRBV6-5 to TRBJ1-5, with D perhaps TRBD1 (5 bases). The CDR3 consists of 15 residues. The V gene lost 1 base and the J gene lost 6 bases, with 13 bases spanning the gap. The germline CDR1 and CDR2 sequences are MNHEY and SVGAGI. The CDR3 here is CASSYLGVLGQPQHF. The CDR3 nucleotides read TGTGCCAGCAGTTACTTGGGGGTGTTGGGTCAGCCCCAGCATTTT.

The CDR3 loop is CASSYPGGKTQYF. The CDR3 DNA is TGTGCCAGCAGTTACCCGGGAGGGAAGACCCAGTACTTC. The chain links TRBV6-5 to TRBJ2-5, with TRBD2 identical over 8 bases. This CDR3 spans 13 amino acids. With V trimmed by 2 bases and J by 6 bases, 2 bases remained unmatched. CDR1 is MNHEY, CDR2 SVGAGI, per germline.

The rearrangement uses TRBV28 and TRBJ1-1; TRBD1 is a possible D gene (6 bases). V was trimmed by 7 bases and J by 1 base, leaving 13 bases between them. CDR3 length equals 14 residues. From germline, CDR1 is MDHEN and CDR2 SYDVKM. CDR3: CASTPGQPNTEAFF. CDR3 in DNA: TGTGCCAGCACCCCTGGACAGCCGAACACTGAAGCTTTCTTT.

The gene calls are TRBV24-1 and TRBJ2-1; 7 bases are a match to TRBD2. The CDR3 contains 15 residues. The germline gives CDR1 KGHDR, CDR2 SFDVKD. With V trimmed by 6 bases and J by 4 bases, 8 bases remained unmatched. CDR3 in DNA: TGTGCCACCAGTTTTTCCGGCGGGGGTTACAATGAGCAGTTCTTC. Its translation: CATSFSGGGYNEQFF.

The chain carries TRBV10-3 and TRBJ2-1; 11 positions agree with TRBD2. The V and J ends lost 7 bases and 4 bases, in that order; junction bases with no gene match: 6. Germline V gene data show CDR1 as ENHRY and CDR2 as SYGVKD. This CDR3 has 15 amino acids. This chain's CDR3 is CAIKAGTSGYNEQFF. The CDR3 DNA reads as TGTGCCATCAAGGCCGGGACTAGCGGTTACAATGAGCAGTTCTTC.

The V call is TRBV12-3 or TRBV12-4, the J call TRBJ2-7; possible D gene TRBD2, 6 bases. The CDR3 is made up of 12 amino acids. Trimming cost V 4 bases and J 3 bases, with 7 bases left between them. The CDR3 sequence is CASSWGGYEQYF. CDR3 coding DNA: TGTGCCAGCAGTTGGGGAGGCTACGAGCAGTACTTC.

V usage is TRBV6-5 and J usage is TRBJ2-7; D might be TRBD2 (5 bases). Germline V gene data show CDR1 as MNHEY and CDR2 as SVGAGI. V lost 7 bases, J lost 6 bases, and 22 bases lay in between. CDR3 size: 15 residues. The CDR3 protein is CASTLTGLAPSEQYF. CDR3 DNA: TGTGCCAGCACTCTAACCGGGCTAGCCCCCAGCGAGCAGTACTTC.

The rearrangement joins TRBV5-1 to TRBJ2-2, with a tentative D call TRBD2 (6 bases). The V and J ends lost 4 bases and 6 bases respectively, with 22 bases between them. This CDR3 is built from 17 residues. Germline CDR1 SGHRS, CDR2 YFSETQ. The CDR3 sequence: CASSLFLQAGDSGELFF. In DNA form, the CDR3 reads TGCGCCAGCAGCCTCTTCCTACAGGCTGGGGACTCCGGGGAGCTGTTTTTT.

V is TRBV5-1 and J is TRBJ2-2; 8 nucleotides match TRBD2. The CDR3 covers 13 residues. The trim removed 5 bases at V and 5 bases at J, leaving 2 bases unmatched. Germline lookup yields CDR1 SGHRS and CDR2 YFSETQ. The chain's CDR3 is CASSSSGTGELFF. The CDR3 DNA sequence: TGCGCCAGCAGTTCTAGCGGGACCGGGGAGCTGTTTTTT.

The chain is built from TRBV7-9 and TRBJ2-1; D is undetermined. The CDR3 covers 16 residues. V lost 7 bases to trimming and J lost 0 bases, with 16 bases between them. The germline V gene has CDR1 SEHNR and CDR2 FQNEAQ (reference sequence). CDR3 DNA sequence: TGTGCCAGCACCTTCCCCGCTCGTGGCTCCTACAATGAGCAGTTCTTC. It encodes CASTFPARGSYNEQFF.

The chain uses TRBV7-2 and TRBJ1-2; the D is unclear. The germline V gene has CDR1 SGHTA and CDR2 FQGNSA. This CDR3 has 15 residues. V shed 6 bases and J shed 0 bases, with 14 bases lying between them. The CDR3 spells CASSLNPGTNYGYTF. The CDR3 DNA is TGTGCCAGCAGTTTAAATCCGGGGACTAACTATGGCTACACCTTC. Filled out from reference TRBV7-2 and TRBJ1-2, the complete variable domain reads GAGVSQSPSNKVTEKGKDVELRCDPISGHTALYWYRQSLGQGLEFLIYFQGNSAPDKSGLPSDRFSAERTGGSVSTLTIQRTQQEDSAVYLCASSLNPGTNYGYTFGSGTRLTVV.

Here the CDR3 reads CASSDVYPTSGSYNEQFF. CDR3 DNA: TGTGCCAGCAGTGACGTTTACCCGACTAGCGGGAGCTACAATGAGCAGTTCTTC. The chain carries TRBV6-4 and TRBJ2-1, with TRBD2 matching over 12 bases. The CDR3 extends over 18 amino acids. Unmatched junction bases numbered 8, after V lost 2 bases and J lost 3 bases. The germline V gene has CDR1 MRHNA and CDR2 SNTAGT.

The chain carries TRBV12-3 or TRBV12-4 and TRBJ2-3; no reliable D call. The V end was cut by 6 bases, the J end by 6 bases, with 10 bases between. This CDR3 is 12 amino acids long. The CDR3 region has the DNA TGTGCCAGCAGCCCGATAGTTGATACGCAGTATTTT. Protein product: CASSPIVDTQYF.

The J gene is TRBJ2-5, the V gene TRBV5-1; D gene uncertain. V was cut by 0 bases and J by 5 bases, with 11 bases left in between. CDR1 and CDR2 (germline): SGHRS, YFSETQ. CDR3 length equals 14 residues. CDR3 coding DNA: TGCGCCAGCAGCTTGGTTACCCCTGGGGAGACCCAGTACTTC. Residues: CASSLVTPGETQYF.

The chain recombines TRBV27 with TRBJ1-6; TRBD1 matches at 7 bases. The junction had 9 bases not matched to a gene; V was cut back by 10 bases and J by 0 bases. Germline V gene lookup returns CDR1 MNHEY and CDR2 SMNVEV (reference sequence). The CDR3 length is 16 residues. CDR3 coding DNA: TGTGCCACCGCACCGACAGGGAGCTCCTATAATTCACCCCTCCACTTT. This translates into CATAPTGSSYNSPLHF.

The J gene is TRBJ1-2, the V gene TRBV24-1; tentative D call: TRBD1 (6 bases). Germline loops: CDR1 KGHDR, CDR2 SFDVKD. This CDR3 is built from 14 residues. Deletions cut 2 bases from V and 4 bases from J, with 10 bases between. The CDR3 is CATSDSRTAYGYTF. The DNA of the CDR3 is TGTGCCACCAGTGATTCCAGGACAGCCTATGGCTACACCTTC.

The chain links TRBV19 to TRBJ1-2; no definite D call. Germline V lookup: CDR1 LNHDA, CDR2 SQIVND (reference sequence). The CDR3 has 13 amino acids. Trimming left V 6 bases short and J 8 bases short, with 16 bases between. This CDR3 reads CASSPPLGWGYTF. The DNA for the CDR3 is TGTGCCAGTAGCCCCCCGTTGGGTTGGGGCTACACCTTC.

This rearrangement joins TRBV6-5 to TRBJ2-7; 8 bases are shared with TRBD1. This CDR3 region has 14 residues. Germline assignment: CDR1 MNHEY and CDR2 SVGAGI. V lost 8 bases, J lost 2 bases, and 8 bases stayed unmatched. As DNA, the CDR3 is TGTGCCAGCCATTTAACGACAGGGGCCTACGAGCAGTACTTC. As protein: CASHLTTGAYEQYF.

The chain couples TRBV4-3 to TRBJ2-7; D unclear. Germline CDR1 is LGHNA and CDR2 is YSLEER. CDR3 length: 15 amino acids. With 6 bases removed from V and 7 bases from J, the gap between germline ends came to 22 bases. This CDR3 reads CASSLSMGGSREQYF. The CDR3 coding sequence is TGCGCCAGCAGTCTCAGTATGGGTGGAAGTAGGGAGCAGTACTTC.

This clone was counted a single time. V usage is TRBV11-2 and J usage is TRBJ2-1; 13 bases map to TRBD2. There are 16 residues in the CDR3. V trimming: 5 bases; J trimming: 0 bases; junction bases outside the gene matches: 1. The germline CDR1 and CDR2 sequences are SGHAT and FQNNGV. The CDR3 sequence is CASSRTSGSSYNEQFF. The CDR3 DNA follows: TGTGCCAGCAGCCGGACTAGCGGGAGCTCCTACAATGAGCAGTTCTTC.

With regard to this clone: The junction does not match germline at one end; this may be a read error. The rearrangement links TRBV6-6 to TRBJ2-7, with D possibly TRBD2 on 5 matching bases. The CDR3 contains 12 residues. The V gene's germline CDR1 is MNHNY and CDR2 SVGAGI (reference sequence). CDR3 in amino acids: CASSYSGSGEDF. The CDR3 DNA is TGTGCCAGCAGTTACTCGGGAAGCGGAGAGGACTTC.